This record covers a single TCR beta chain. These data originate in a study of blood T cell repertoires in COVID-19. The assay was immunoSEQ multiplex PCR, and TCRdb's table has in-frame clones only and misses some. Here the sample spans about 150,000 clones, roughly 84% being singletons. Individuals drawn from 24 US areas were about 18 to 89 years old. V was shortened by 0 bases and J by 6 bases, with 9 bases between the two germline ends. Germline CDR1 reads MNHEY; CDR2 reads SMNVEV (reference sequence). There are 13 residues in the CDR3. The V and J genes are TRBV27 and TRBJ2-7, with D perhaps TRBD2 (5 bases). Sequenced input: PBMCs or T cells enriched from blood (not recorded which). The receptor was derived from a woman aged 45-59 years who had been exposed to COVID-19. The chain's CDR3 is CASSLSRVGEQYF. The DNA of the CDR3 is TGTGCCAGCAGTTTATCGAGGGTGGGCGAGCAGTACTTC.